In its sample, the clone carrying this T cell receptor (beta chain) was seen many times. Its specificity is not known. The data are from a study of Graves' ophthalmopathy and Graves' hyperthyroidism. Study-wide results and caveats: Ophthalmopathy progression prediction by the model yielded a sensitivity of 70.59% and a specificity of about 72%.

The sequenced template was RNA, covering the TCR beta CDR3 region. Second-round multiplex PCR followed a first-round RT-PCR using HTBI primers. Each CDR3 protein is one row after TCRdb ran MiXCR on the multiplex PCR reads. In the table there are approximately 700,000 distinct CDR3 sequences, 40% of which are singletons. The ends were cut back, 7 bases at V and 0 bases at J, with 13 bases in the middle. The CDR3 is made up of 13 amino acids. CDR1 and CDR2 (germline): GTSNPN, SVGIG (reference sequence). The genes are TRBV30 and TRBJ2-7; D possibly uses TRBD1 or TRBD2 (5 bases each). The TCR originated in an adult man with Graves' ophthalmopathy. The sequencing sample was made of peripheral blood. CDR3 region: CAYRDPSSYEQYF. CDR3 DNA: TGTGCCTACCGGGACCCCAGCTCCTACGAGCAGTACTTC.